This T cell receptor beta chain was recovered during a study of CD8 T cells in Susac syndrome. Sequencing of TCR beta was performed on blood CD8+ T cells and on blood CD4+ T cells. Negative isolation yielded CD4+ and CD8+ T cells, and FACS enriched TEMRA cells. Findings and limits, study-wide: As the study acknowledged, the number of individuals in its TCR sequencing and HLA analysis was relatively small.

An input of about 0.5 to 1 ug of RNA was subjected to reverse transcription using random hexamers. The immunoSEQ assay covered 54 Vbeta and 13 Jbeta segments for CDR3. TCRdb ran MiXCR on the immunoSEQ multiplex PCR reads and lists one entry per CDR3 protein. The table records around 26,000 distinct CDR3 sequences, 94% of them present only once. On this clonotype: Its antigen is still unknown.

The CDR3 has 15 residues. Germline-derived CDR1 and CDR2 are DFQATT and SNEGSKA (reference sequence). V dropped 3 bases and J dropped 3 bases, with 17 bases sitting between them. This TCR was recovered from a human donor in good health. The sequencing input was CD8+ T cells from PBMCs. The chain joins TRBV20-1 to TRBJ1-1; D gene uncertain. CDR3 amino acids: CSARKAGRVDTEAFF. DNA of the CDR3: TGCAGTGCTAGGAAAGCTGGACGGGTGGACACTGAAGCTTTCTTT.